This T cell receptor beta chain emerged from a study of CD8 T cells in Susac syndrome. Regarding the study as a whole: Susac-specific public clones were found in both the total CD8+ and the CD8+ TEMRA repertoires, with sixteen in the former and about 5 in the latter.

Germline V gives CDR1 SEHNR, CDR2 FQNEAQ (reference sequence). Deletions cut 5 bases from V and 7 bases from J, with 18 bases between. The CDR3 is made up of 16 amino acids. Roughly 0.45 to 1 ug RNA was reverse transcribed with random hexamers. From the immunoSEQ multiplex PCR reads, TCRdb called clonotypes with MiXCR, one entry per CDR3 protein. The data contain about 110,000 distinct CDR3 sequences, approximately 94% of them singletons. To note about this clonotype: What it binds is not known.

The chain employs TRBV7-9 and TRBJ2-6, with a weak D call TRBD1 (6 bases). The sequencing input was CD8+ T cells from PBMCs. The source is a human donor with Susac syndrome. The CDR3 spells CASSQDGTLGANVLTF. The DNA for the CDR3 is TGTGCCAGCAGCCAGGACGGGACACTGGGCGCCAACGTCCTGACTTTC.